This entry lists 9 T cell receptor beta chains sequenced from one sample in a study of blood T cells in healthy people across ages. A second PCR of 7 to 11 cycles used a sample-barcoded 5' primer and a J-beta primer mix. TCRdb processed the 5' RACE reads anew with MiXCR; each CDR3 protein has one entry. The sample yields hundreds of thousands of distinct CDR3 sequences, 40% to 50% seen once. Sequencing input: blood. The receptors shown here come from a man older than 75 in good health.

This clonotype occurred many times. The chain combines TRBV7-2 with TRBJ2-4; 8 nucleotides agree with TRBD2. The CDR3 has 14 amino acids. CDR1 and CDR2 (germline): SGHTA, FQGNSA. The junction had 6 bases not matched to a gene; V was cut back by 6 bases and J by 5 bases. CDR3 nucleotides: TGTGCCAGCAGTACGGGACTAGTGGAAAACATTCAGTACTTC. Its translation: CASSTGLVENIQYF.

The J gene is TRBJ2-5, the V gene TRBV6-2 or TRBV6-3; D not certain. The V end was cut by 7 bases, the J end by 3 bases, with 12 bases between. There are 13 residues in the CDR3. The germline CDR1 and CDR2 sequences are MNHEY and SVGEGT. CDR3 region: CASTDSPKETQYF. In DNA, the CDR3 is TGTGCCAGCACCGATTCCCCTAAAGAGACCCAGTACTTC.

V usage is TRBV2 and J usage is TRBJ2-7; 7 nucleotides match TRBD1. The J call is uncertain, as TRBJ2-4 better fits the DNA end. The CDR3 consists of 15 residues. Per the germline V gene, CDR1 is SNHLY and CDR2 is FYNNEI. The CDR3, as DNA: TGTGCCAGCAGCCGACAGGGTGGTCCGGAAAACATTCAGTACTTC. Protein: CASSRQGGPENIQYF.

This clonotype has a handful of counts. The gene calls are TRBV6-5 and TRBJ1-1; no firm D call. Trimming took off 2 bases at V and 1 base at J, with 17 bases between the two ends. The CDR3 length is 17 residues. The germline V gene encodes CDR1 MNHEY and CDR2 SVGAGI. The CDR3 region has the DNA TGTGCCAGCAGTTACATGGCAGTCGGGATGGGGAACACTGAAGCTTTCTTT. It translates to CASSYMAVGMGNTEAFF.

This clonotype was observed a few times. The chain has TRBV20-1 and TRBJ2-7; TRBD2 matches at 10 bases. The trim removed 7 bases at V and 7 bases at J, leaving 13 bases unmatched. The CDR3 is made up of 14 amino acids. Germline-derived CDR1 and CDR2 are DFQATT and SNEGSKA (reference sequence). The CDR3: CSVTQTSGPREQYF. CDR3 DNA: TGCAGTGTCACTCAGACTAGCGGGCCCAGGGAGCAGTACTTC.

The chain combines TRBV7-2 with TRBJ1-4; maybe TRBD1 (6 bases). The CDR3 length is 14 residues. The germline V gene encodes CDR1 SGHTA and CDR2 FQGNSA. Trimming removed 2 bases from V and 8 bases from J, with 12 bases in between. CDR3 loop: CASSLRGGPEKLFF. The CDR3 region has the DNA TGTGCCAGCAGCTTACGAGGGGGGCCGGAAAAACTGTTTTTT. Together with reference TRBV7-2 and TRBJ1-4, the CDR3 gives the full variable domain: GAGVSQSPSNKVTEKGKDVELRCDPISGHTALYWYRQSLGQGLEFLIYFQGNSAPDKSGLPSDRFSAERTGGSVSTLTIQRTQQEDSAVYLCASSLRGGPEKLFFGSGTQLSVL.

This clonotype was seen at least ten times. The J gene is TRBJ2-1, the V gene TRBV12-3 or TRBV12-4, with no clear D. Trimming stripped 3 bases from V and 9 bases from J, with 6 bases between. The CDR3 has 11 amino acids. CDR3 bases: TGTGCCAGCAGTTTGTCGGTTGAGCAGTTCTTC. As protein: CASSLSVEQFF.

The chain recombines TRBV18 with TRBJ1-1; D call uncertain. This CDR3 spans 11 amino acids. The ends were cut back, 6 bases at V and 4 bases at J, with 6 bases in the middle. Germline V CDR1 and CDR2: KGHSH, LQKENI. CDR3 in DNA: TGTGCCAGCTCCGCAGGCACTGAAGCTTTCTTT. Translating gives CASSAGTEAFF.

Only a few counts were recorded for this clonotype. The V gene is TRBV7-9, the J gene TRBJ2-3, with D maybe TRBD2 (6 bases). The CDR3 has 14 amino acids. Trimming left V 5 bases short and J 4 bases short, with 13 bases between. Germline V gene sequence: CDR1 SEHNR, CDR2 FQNEAQ (reference sequence). CDR3 in amino acids: CASSLPGVPDTQYF. The DNA of the CDR3 is TGTGCCAGCAGCCTCCCGGGGGTCCCAGATACGCAGTATTTT. Using reference TRBV7-9 and TRBJ2-3 for the parts outside the CDR3, the full variable domain is DTGVSQNPRHKITKRGQNVTFRCDPISEHNRLYWYRQTLGQGPEFLTYFQNEAQLEKSRLLSDRFSAERPKGSFSTLEIQRTEQGDSAMYLCASSLPGVPDTQYFGPGTRLTVL.